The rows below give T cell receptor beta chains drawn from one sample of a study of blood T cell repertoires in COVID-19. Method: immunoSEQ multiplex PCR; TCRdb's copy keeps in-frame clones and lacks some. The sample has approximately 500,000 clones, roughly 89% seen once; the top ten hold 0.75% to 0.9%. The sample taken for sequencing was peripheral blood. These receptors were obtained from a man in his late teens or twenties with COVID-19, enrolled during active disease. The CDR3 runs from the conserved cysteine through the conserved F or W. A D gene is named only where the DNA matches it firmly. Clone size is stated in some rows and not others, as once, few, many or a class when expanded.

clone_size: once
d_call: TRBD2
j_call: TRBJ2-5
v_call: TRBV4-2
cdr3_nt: TGTGCCAGCAGCCAAACTAGCGGGGTTCAAGAGACCCAGTACTTC
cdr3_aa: CASSQTSGVQETQYF

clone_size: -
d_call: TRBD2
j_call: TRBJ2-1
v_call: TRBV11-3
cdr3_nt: TGTGCCAGCAGCTTGGGAGAAACCGGGGGGGTGTCCGTCTTC
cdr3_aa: CASSLGETGGVSVF

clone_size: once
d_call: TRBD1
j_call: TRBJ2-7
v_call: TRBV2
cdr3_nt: TGTGCCGAAAGACAGGGGTTACAAGGCGAGCAGTACTTC
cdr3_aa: CAERQGLQGEQYF

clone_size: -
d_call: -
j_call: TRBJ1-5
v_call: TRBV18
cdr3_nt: TGTGCCAGCTCACCCGACACCCATAGCAATCAGCCCCAGCATTTT
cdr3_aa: CASSPDTHSNQPQHF

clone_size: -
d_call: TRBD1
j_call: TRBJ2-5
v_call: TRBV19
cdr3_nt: TGTGCCAGCCAAGGGACAGCTAATCTCCAAGAGACCCAGTACTTC
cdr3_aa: CASQGTANLQETQYF

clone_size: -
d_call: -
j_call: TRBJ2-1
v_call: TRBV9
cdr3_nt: TGTGCCAGCAGCGTATCCGGCGGAAGCCCCTACAATGAGCAGTTCTTC
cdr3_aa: CASSVSGGSPYNEQFF

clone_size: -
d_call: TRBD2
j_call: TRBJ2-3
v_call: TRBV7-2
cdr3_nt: TGTGCCAGCAGCTTAGGGGGGGGGACCCCTGATACGCAGTATTTT
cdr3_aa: CASSLGGGTPDTQYF

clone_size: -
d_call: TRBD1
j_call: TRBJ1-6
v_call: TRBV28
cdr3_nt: TGTGCCAGCAGGCAGGACAGGGTAGCATCCCTCCACTTT
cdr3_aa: CASRQDRVASLHF

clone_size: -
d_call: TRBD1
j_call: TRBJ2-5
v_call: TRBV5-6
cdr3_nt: TGTGCCAGCAGCTTGGAAGGGACAGGGGGCGAGACCCAGTACTTC
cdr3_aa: CASSLEGTGGETQYF

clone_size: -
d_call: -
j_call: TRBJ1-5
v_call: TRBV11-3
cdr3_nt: TGTGCCAGCAGCTTAACCCCAGATCAGCCCCAGCATTTT
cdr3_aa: CASSLTPDQPQHF

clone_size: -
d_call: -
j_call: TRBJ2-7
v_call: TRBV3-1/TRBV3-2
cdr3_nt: TGTGCCAGCAGCCTCGGTAGACACCGTGAGGAGCAGTACTTC
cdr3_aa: CASSLGRHREEQYF

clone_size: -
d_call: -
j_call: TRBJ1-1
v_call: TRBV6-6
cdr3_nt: TGTGCCAGCAGTTACTCCCAGGGCACTGAAGCTTTCTTT
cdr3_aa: CASSYSQGTEAFF

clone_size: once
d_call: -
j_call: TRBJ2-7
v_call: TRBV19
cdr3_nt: TGTGCCAGTAGCCTCGTCAAGGGGATCAACGAGCAGTACTTC
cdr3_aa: CASSLVKGINEQYF

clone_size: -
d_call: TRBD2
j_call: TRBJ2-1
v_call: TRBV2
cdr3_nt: TGTGCCAGCAGGCCCCTAGCGGGCGAAAGCTCCTACAATGAGCAGTTCTTC
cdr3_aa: CASRPLAGESSYNEQFF

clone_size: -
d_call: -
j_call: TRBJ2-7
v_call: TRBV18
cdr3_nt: TGTGCCAGCTCACTGGCGGGATTGGACGAGCAGTACTTC
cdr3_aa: CASSLAGLDEQYF

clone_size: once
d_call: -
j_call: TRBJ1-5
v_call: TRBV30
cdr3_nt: TGTGCCTGGAGCATGGACAAAAATCAGCCCCAGCATTTT
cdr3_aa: CAWSMDKNQPQHF

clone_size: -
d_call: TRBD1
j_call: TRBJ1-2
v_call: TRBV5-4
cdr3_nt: TGTGCCAGCAGCTTGGCCCCGGGACAGAGTAACTATGGCTACACCTTC
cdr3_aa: CASSLAPGQSNYGYTF

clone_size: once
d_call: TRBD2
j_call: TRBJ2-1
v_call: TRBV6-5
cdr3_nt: TGTGCCAGCAACCCCCTAGCGGGGTACAATGAGCAGTTCTTC
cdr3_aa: CASNPLAGYNEQFF

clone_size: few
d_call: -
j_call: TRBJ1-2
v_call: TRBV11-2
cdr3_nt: TGTGCCAGCAGCTCACGGAAGGCGGGTGGCTACACCTTC
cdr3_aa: CASSSRKAGGYTF

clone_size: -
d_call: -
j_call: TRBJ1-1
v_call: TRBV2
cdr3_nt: TGTGCCAGGGACACGCCTGGGGCTGAAGCTTTCTTT
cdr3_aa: CARDTPGAEAFF

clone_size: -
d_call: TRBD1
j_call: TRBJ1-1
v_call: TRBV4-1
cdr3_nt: TGCGCCAGCAGCCAAGGGACAGGCTGGACTGAAGCTTTCTTT
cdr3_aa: CASSQGTGWTEAFF

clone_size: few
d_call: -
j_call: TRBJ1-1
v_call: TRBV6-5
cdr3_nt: TGTGCCAGCAGTACGCCACGGGGCACTGAAGCTTTCTTT
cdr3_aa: CASSTPRGTEAFF

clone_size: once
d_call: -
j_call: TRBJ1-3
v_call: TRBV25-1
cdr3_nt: TGTGCCAGCAGCCCGGGGGGAGGGCGATCACTATATTTT
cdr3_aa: CASSPGGGRSLYF

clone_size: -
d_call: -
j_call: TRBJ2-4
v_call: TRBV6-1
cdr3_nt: TGTGCCAGCAGTGAGGGGGCGCAAAACATTCAGTACTTC
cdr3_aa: CASSEGAQNIQYF

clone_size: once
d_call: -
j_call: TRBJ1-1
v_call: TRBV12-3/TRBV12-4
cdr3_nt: TGTGCCAGCAGTTATCGCCAGGGCACTGAAGCTTTCTTT
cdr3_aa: CASSYRQGTEAFF

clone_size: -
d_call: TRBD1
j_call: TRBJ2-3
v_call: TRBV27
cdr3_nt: TGTGCCAGCAGTTTTTACGGACAGGGCACAGATACGCAGTATTTT
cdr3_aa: CASSFYGQGTDTQYF

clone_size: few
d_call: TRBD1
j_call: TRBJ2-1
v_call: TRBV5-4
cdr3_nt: TGTGCCAGCAGCCGGGACAGGGGGCAAAATGAGCAGTTCTTC
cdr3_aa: CASSRDRGQNEQFF

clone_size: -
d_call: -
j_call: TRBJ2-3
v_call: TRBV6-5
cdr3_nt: TGTGCCAGCAGTTACTCGTCAGGGCTTCCAGGAGATACGCAGTATTTT
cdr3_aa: CASSYSSGLPGDTQYF

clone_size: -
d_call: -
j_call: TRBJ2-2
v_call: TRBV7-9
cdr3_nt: TGTGCCCCAGGTTTTGGTAGCGGGAACACCGGGGAGCTGTTTTTT
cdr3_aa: CAPGFGSGNTGELFF

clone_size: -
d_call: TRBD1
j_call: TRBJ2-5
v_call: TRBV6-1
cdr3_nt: TGTGCCAGCAGTGAAGCGGCGAGGGATTGGCAGGGGGACCAAGAGACCCAGTACTTC
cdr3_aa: CASSEAARDWQGDQETQYF

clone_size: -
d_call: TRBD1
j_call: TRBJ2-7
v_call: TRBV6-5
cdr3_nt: TGTGCCAGCAGTTTTACAGGGGGCTACGAGCAGTACTTC
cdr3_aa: CASSFTGGYEQYF

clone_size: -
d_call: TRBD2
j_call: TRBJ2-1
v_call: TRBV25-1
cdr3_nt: TGTGCCAGCAGTGGCATAGCGGGAGGGAATGAGCAGTTCTTC
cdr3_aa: CASSGIAGGNEQFF

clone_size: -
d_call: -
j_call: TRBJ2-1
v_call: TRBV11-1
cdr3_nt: TGTGCCAGCAATTCTTTTATTGGGCCTGAGCAGTTCTTC
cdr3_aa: CASNSFIGPEQFF

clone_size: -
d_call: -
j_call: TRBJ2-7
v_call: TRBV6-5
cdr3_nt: TGTGCCAGCAGCCGGACTACCACCTACGAGCAGTACTTC
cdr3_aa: CASSRTTTYEQYF

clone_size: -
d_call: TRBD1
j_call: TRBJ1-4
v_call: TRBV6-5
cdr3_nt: TGTGCCAGCACGGACAGGGGGCTTGAAAAACTGTTTTTT
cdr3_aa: CASTDRGLEKLFF

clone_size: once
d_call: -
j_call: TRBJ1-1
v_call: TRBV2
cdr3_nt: TGTGCCAGCAGTGAAGGGGGGCGCGTAATAAAGGCTTTCTTT
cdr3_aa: CASSEGGRVIKAFF

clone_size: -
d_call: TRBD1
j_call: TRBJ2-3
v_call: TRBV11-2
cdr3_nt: TGTGCCAGCAGCCCTAGGGGACAGGTCAGGACTAGCACAGATACGCAGTATTTT
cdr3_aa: CASSPRGQVRTSTDTQYF

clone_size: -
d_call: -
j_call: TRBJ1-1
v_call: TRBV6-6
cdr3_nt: TGTGCCAGCAGAGGGGCTGCGAACACTGAAGCTTTCTTT
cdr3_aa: CASRGAANTEAFF

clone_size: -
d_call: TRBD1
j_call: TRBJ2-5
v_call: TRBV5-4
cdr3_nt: TGTGCCAGCAGCTTGTTTACAGGGGTACAAGAGACCCAGTACTTC
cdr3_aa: CASSLFTGVQETQYF